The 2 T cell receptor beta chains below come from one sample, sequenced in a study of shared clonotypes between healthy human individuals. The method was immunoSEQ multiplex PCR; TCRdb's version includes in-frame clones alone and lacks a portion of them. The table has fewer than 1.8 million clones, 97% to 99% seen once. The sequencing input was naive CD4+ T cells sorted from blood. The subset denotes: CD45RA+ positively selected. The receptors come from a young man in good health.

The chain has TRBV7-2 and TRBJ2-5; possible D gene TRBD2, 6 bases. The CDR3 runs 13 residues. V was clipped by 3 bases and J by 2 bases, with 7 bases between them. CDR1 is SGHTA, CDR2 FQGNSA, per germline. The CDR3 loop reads CASSFRGQETQYF. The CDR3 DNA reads TGTGCCAGCAGCTTTCGGGGGCAAGAGACCCAGTACTTC.

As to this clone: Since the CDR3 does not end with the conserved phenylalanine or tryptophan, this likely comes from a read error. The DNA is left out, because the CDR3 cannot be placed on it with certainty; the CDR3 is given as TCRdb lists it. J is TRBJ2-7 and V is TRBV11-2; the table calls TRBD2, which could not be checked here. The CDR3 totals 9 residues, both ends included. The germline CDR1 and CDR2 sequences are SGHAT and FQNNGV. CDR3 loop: CASSPEFIG.